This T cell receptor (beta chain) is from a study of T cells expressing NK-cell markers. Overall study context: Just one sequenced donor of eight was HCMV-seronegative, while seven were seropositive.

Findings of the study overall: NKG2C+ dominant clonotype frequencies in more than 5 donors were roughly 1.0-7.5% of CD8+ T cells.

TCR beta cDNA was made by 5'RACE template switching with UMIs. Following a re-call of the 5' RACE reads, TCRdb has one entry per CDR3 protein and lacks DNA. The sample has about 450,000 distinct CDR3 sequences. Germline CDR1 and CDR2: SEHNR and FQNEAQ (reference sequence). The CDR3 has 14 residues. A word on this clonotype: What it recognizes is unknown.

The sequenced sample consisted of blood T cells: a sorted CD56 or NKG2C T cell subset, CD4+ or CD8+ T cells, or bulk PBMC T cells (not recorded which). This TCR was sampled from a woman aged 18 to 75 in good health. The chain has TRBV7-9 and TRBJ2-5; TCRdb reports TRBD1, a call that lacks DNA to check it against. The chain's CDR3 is CASSLAQGGETQYF.